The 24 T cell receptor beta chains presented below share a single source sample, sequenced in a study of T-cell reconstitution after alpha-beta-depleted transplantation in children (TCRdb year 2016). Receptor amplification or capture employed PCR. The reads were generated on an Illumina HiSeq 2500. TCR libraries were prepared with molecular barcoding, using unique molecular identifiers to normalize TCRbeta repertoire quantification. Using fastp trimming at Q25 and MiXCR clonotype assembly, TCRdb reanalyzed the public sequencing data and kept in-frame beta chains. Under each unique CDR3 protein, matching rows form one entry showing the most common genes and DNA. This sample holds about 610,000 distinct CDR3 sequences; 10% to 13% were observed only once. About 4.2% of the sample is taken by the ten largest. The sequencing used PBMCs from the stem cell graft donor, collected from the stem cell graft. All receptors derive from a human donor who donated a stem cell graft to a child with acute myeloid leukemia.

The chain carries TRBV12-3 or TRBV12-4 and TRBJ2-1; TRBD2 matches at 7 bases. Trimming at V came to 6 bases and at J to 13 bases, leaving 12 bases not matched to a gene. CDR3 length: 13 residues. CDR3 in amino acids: CASSWVAGEFQFF. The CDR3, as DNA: TGTGCCAGCAGCTGGGTCGCGGGGGAATTCCAGTTCTTC.

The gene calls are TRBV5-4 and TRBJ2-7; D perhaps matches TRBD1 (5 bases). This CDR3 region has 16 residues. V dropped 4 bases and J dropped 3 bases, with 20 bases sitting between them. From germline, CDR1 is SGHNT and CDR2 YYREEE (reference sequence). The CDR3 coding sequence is TGTGCCAGCAGCACGAGACAGACTGGGCTTATCTACGAGCAGTACTTC. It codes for CASSTRQTGLIYEQYF.

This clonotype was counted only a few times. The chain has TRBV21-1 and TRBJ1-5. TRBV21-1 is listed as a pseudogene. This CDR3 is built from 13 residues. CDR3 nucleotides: TGTGCCAGCAGCAAATACGGGGATCAGCCCCAGCATTTT. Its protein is CASSKYGDQPQHF.

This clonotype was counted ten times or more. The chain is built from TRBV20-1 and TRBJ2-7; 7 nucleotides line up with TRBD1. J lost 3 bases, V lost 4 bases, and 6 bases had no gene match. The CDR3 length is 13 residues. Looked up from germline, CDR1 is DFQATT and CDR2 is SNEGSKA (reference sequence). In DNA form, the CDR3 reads TGCAGTGCTACGTTATCAGGGGGCTACGAGCAGTACTTC. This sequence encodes CSATLSGGYEQYF.

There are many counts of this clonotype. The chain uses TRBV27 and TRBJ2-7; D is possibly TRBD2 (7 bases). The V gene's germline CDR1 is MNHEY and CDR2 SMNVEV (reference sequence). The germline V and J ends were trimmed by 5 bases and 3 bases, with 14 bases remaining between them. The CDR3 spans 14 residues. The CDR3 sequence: CASSHRGGVYEQYF. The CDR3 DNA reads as TGTGCCAGCAGTCACCGAGGGGGGGTCTACGAGCAGTACTTC.

CDR3 amino acids: CAIGTGNYGYTF. In nucleotides, the CDR3 is TGTGCCATTGGGACAGGCAACTATGGCTACACCTTC. The rearrangement joins TRBV28 to TRBJ1-2; TRBD1 agrees at 8 bases. Germline values: CDR1 MDHEN, CDR2 SYDVKM. V lost 10 bases, J lost 2 bases, and 3 bases stayed unmatched. This CDR3 has 12 residues.

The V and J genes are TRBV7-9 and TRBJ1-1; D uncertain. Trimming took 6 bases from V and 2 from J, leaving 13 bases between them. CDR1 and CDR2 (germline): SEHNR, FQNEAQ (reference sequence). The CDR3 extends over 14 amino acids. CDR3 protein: CASSTAGRNTEAFF. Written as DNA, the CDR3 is TGTGCCAGCAGTACGGCGGGGAGAAACACTGAAGCTTTCTTT. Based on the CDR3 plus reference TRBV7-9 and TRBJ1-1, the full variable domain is DTGVSQNPRHKITKRGQNVTFRCDPISEHNRLYWYRQTLGQGPEFLTYFQNEAQLEKSRLLSDRFSAERPKGSFSTLEIQRTEQGDSAMYLCASSTAGRNTEAFFGQGTRLTVV.

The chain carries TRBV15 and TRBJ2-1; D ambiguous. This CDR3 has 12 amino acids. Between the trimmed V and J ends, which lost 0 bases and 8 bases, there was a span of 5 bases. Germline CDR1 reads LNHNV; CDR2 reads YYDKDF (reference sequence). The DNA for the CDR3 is TGTGCCACCAGCAGAGATGTCGATGAGCAGTTCTTC. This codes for CATSRDVDEQFF.

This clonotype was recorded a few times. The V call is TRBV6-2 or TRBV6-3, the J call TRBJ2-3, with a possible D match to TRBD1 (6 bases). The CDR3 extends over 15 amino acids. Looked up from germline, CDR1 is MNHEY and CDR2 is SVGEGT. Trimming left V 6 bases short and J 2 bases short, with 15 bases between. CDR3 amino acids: CASRPAVGATDTQYF. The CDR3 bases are TGTGCCAGCAGGCCGGCGGTGGGGGCCACAGATACGCAGTATTTT.

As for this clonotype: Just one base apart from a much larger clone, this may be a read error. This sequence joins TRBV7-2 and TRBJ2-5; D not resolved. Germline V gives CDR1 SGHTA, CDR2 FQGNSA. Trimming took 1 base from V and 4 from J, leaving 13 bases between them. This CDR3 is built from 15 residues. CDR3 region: CASSLDEFRGETQYF. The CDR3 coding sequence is TGTGCCAGCAGCTTAGACGAGTTTAGAGGAGAGACCCAGTACTTC. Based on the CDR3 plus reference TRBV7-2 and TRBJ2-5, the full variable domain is GAGVSQSPSNKVTEKGKDVELRCDPISGHTALYWYRQSLGQGLEFLIYFQGNSAPDKSGLPSDRFSAERTGGSVSTLTIQRTQQEDSAVYLCASSLDEFRGETQYFGPGTRLLVL.

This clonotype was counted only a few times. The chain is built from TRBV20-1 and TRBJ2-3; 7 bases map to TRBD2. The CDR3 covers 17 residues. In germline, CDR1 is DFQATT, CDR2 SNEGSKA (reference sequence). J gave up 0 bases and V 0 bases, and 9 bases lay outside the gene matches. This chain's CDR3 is CSARDAGRERSTDTQYF. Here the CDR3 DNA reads TGCAGTGCTAGAGATGCAGGGAGGGAGAGGAGCACAGATACGCAGTATTTT.

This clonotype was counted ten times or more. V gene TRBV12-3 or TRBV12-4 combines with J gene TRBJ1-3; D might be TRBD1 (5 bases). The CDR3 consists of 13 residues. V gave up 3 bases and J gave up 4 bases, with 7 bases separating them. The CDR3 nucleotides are TGTGCCAGCAGTTTGGGGGTCGGAAACACCATATATTTT. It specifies CASSLGVGNTIYF.

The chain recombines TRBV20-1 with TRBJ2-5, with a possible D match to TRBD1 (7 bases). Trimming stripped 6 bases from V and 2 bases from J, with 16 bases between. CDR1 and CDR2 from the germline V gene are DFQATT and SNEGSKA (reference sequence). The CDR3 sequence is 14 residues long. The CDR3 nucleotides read TGCAGTGCACCGCCAGGGGGGCCTCAAGAGACCCAGTACTTC. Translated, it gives CSAPPGGPQETQYF.

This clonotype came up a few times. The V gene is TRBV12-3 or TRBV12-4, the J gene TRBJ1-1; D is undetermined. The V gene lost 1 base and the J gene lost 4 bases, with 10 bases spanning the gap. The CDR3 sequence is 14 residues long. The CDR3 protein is CASSLEGRSTEAFF. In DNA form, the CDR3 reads TGTGCCAGCAGTTTAGAGGGTCGGAGCACTGAAGCTTTCTTT.

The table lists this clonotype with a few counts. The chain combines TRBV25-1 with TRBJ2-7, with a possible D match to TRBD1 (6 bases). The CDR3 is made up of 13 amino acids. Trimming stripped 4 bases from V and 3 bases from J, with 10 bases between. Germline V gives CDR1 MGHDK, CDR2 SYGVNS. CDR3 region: CASSGVGGYEQYF. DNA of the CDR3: TGTGCCAGCAGTGGAGTAGGGGGCTACGAGCAGTACTTC.

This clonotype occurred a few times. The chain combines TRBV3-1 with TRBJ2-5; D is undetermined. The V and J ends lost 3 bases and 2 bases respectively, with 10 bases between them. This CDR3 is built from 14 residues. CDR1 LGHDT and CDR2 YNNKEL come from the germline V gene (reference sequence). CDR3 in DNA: TGTGCCAGCAGCCACCCGAATGAACAAGAGACCCAGTACTTC. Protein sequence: CASSHPNEQETQYF.

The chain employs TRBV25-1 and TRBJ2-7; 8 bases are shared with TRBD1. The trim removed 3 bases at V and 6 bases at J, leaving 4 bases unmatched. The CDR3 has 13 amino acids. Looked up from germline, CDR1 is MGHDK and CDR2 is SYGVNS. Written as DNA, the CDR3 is TGTGCCAGCAGTGATCCAGGGGGCGGCGAGCAGTACTTC. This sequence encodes CASSDPGGGEQYF.

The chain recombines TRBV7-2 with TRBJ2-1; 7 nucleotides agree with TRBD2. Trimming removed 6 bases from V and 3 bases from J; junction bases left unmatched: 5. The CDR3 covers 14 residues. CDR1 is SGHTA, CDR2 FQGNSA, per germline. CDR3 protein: CASRISGDYNEQFF. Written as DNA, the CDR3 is TGTGCCAGCAGGATCAGCGGGGACTACAATGAGCAGTTCTTC.

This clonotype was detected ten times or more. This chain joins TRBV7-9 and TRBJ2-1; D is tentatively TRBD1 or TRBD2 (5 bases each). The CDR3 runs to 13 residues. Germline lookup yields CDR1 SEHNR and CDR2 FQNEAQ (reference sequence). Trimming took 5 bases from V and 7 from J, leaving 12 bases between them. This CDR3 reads CASSHSGRNEQFF. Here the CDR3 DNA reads TGTGCCAGCAGCCATTCAGGGAGAAATGAGCAGTTCTTC.

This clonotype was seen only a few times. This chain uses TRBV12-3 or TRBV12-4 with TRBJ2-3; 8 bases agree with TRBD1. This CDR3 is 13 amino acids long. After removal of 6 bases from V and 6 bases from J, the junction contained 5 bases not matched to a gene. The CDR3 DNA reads TGTGCCAGCAGAACCCGGACAGGGGATACGCAGTATTTT. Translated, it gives CASRTRTGDTQYF.

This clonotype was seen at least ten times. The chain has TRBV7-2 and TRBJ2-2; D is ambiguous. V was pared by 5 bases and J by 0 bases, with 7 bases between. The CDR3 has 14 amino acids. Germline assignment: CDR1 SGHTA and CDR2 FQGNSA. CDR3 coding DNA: TGTGCCAGCAGCAAGACACCGAACACCGGGGAGCTGTTTTTT. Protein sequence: CASSKTPNTGELFF. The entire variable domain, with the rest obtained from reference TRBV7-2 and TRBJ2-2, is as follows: GAGVSQSPSNKVTEKGKDVELRCDPISGHTALYWYRQSLGQGLEFLIYFQGNSAPDKSGLPSDRFSAERTGGSVSTLTIQRTQQEDSAVYLCASSKTPNTGELFFGEGSRLTVL.

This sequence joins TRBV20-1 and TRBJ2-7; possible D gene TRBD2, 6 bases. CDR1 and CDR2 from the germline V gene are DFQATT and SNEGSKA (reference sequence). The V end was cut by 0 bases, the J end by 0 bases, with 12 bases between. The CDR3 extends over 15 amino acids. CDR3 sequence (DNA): TGCAGTGCTAGAGATGGCGCGGGGAGCTCCTACGAGCAGTACTTC. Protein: CSARDGAGSSYEQYF.

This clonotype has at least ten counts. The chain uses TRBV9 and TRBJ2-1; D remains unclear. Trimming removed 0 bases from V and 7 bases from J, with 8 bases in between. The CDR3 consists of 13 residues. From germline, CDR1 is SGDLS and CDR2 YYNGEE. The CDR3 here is CASSVVPWNEQFF. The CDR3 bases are TGTGCCAGCAGCGTAGTGCCATGGAATGAGCAGTTCTTC. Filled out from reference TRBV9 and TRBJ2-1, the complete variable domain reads DSGVTQTPKHLITATGQRVTLRCSPRSGDLSVYWYQQSLDQGLQFLIQYYNGEERAKGNILERFSAQQFPDLHSELNLSSLELGDSALYFCASSVVPWNEQFFGPGTRLTVL.

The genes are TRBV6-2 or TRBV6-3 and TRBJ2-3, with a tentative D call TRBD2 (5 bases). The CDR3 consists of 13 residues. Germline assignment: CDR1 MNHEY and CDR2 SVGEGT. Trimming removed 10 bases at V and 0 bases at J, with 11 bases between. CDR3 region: CATRDPSTDTQYF. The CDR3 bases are TGTGCCACCCGGGATCCTAGCACAGATACGCAGTATTTT.